What follows are 4 T cell receptor beta chains derived from one specimen sequenced in a study of T-cell reconstitution after alpha-beta-depleted transplantation in children (TCRdb year 2016). The sample's treatment or condition label, decoded: allogeneic hematopoietic cell transplantation with graft depleted of TCRalphabeta T cells and CD19 B cells. Library preparation was by PCR. Sequencing used an Illumina HiSeq 2500. TCR libraries were prepared with molecular barcoding, using unique molecular identifiers to normalize TCRbeta repertoire quantification. In TCRdb, the public reads were trimmed at Q25 with fastp and aligned with MiXCR, with productive beta chains retained. Duplicate CDR3 protein sequences are folded into a single record with the most common DNA and genes. Here the sample has about 830,000 distinct CDR3 sequences; under 20% occur a single time. Under 6% of the sample comes from the top ten.

The sample here was PBMCs, mostly from graft donor cells, taken 360 days after TCRalphabeta/CD19-depleted stem cell transplant. Every receptor here comes from a male patient aged 10 to 17 who had a stem cell transplant for acute lymphoblastic leukemia, so the T cells may come from the graft donor.

The CDR3 spells CASSSSISMNTEAFF. CDR3 coding DNA: TGTGCCAGCAGCTCCAGCATCAGTATGAACACTGAAGCTTTCTTT. The chain has TRBV5-5 and TRBJ1-1; D is unresolved. The CDR3 totals 15 residues. Germline V CDR1 and CDR2: SGHKS, YYEKEE (reference sequence). V dropped 3 bases and J dropped 0 bases, with 12 bases sitting between them.

The gene calls are TRBV11-2 and TRBJ2-2, with D perhaps matching TRBD2 (5 bases). V gave up 1 base and J gave up 6 bases, with 12 bases separating them. The CDR3 sequence is 15 residues long. The germline gives CDR1 SGHAT, CDR2 FQNNGV. The CDR3: CASSLGRLAAGELFF. CDR3 in DNA: TGTGCCAGCAGCTTAGGACGGCTAGCCGCCGGGGAGCTGTTTTTT.

This clonotype appeared a few times. The chain recombines TRBV18 with TRBJ2-2; D may be TRBD2 (6 bases). CDR1 KGHSH and CDR2 LQKENI come from the germline V gene. This CDR3 is 17 amino acids long. V gave up 3 bases and J gave up 6 bases, with 20 bases separating them. The CDR3 spells CASSPKGVRGVSGELFF. The CDR3 nucleotides read TGTGCCAGCTCACCTAAAGGCGTGCGGGGAGTATCCGGGGAGCTGTTTTTT.

This clonotype was counted only a few times. V is TRBV28 and J is TRBJ2-7; the D call may be TRBD1 or TRBD2 (5 bases each). In germline, CDR1 is MDHEN, CDR2 SYDVKM. The CDR3 has 14 residues. The V gene lost 6 bases and the J gene lost 7 bases, with 19 bases spanning the gap. The CDR3 loop is CASRMGTHRGEQYF. The CDR3 nucleotides are TGTGCCAGCAGAATGGGGACCCACCGAGGAGAGCAGTACTTC.